Included here is one T cell receptor (beta chain) sequence, with context. Methods used by the authors: For nucleated cells, counts were estimated from reference gene primer amplification. Method: immunoSEQ multiplex PCR; TCRdb's copy keeps in-frame clones and lacks some. D and trimming come from the DNA, and the V and J calls and clone size come from that table. Altogether roughly 260,000 clones are present, about 89% being singletons, with the ten largest covering 2% to 3%. This specimen belongs to a study of blood T cell repertoires in COVID-19. Study summary: Sites across the United States, Italy and Spain contributed samples from acute and convalescent COVID-19. The analysed material was cDNA or gDNA that came from T cells, B-cell-depleted T cells, or PBMCs.

The ends lost 4 bases at V and 10 bases at J; junction bases unmatched: 12. Per germline, CDR1 SGHRS and CDR2 YFSETQ. CDR3 size: 14 residues. The chain couples TRBV5-1 to TRBJ1-1; TRBD1 agrees at 8 bases. The specimen sequenced was peripheral blood. This TCR was sampled from a woman in her 50s with acute or convalescent COVID-19. CDR3 sequence (DNA): TGCGCCAGCAGCCCACGACAGGGGAGGTCGGGAGCTTTCTTT. It specifies CASSPRQGRSGAFF.